These 23 T cell receptor beta chains share one sample of origin, sequenced in a study of blood T cell repertoires in COVID-19. The assay was immunoSEQ multiplex PCR, and TCRdb's table has in-frame clones only and misses some. The table has about 250,000 clones, 85% seen once; the top ten hold approximately 8.2%. Sequencing was carried out using PBMCs or T cells enriched from blood (not recorded which). The receptors stem from a woman aged 45-65 years with acute COVID-19.

This sequence joins TRBV11-1 and TRBJ2-5, with 11 bases that match TRBD2. The V segment lost 3 bases and the J segment 5 bases; nucleotides outside the gene matches: 8. This CDR3 spans 16 amino acids. Germline V gives CDR1 SGHAT, CDR2 FQDESV (reference sequence). CDR3 sequence reads: CASSLRLAGLGETQYF. DNA for the CDR3: TGTGCCAGCAGCTTGAGACTAGCGGGGTTAGGGGAGACCCAGTACTTC.

The J gene is TRBJ1-2, the V gene TRBV7-8, with TRBD1 matching over 7 bases. The V gene end was trimmed by 3 bases and the J gene end by 5 bases; junction bases not matched to a gene: 12. This CDR3 spans 16 amino acids. Per germline, CDR1 SGHVS and CDR2 FQNEAQ. The CDR3 spells CASSLERTGPQYGYTF. In nucleotides, the CDR3 is TGTGCCAGCAGCTTGGAGCGGACAGGCCCCCAATATGGCTACACCTTC.

This clone occurred once. The chain has TRBV5-1 and TRBJ2-2, with D possibly being TRBD2 (5 bases). Germline V gene sequence: CDR1 SGHRS, CDR2 YFSETQ. The CDR3 length is 15 residues. The V end lost 0 bases, the J end lost 4 bases, and 10 bases lay between the germline ends. As DNA, the CDR3 is TGCGCCAGCAGCTTGGCCCTAGCAGGCACCGGGGAGCTGTTTTTT. Translation: CASSLALAGTGELFF.

This chain joins TRBV27 and TRBJ1-1, with no clear D. Trimming removed 4 bases at V and 0 bases at J, with 15 bases between. The germline gives CDR1 MNHEY, CDR2 SMNVEV (reference sequence). The CDR3 has 16 amino acids. In DNA, the CDR3 is TGTGCCAGCAGTTGGGCAGCAGGAGGGATGAACACTGAAGCTTTCTTT. It translates to CASSWAAGGMNTEAFF.

The CDR3 region has the DNA TGTGCCATCAGTGGTACCTTAGCGGGGCCGTCCTACGAGCAGTACTTC. Translating gives CAISGTLAGPSYEQYF. The V and J genes are TRBV10-3 and TRBJ2-7; 8 nucleotides agree with TRBD2. This CDR3 region has 16 residues. Germline CDR1 ENHRY, CDR2 SYGVKD. The J segment lost 1 base and the V segment lost 4 bases, leaving 9 bases of the junction unmatched.

The chain couples TRBV6-2 or TRBV6-3 to TRBJ1-2; tentatively, D is TRBD1 (6 bases). V was pared by 5 bases and J by 8 bases, with 12 bases between. The CDR3 length is 12 residues. Per the germline V gene, CDR1 is MNHEY and CDR2 is SVGEGT. The DNA of the CDR3 is TGTGCCAGCAGTCACAGGGAAAGGGGCTACACCTTC. Its translation: CASSHRERGYTF.

The chain joins TRBV6-5 to TRBJ2-2; 8 nucleotides align to TRBD1. V lost 5 bases and J lost 5; bases outside the gene matches: 7. Per germline, CDR1 MNHEY and CDR2 SVGAGI. This CDR3 contains 15 residues. The CDR3 here is CASSLDRDRTGELFF. CDR3 nucleotides: TGTGCCAGCAGTCTGGACAGGGATAGAACCGGGGAGCTGTTTTTT.

This clone was seen once. This chain links TRBV7-9 with TRBJ2-3; TRBD2 agrees at 9 bases. Germline V gene sequence: CDR1 SEHNR, CDR2 FQNEAQ (reference sequence). Trimming cost V 1 base and J 12 bases; bases outside gene matches: 8. The CDR3 runs to 14 residues. The CDR3 loop reads CASSLGGLALSQYF. The CDR3 nucleotides are TGTGCCAGCAGCTTAGGGGGACTAGCTCTTTCTCAGTATTTT.

This chain links TRBV25-1 with TRBJ1-1, with 9 bases lining up with TRBD1. Germline V gene lookup returns CDR1 MGHDK and CDR2 SYGVNS. This CDR3 region has 11 residues. V lost 6 bases, J lost 11 bases, and 4 bases stayed unmatched. CDR3 nucleotide sequence: TGTGCCAGCAGAAGGACAGGGGTCGCTTTCTTT. Translated, it gives CASRRTGVAFF.

J is TRBJ1-2 and V is TRBV7-2; D is perhaps TRBD1 (5 bases). Per the germline V gene, CDR1 is SGHTA and CDR2 is FQGNSA. The V and J ends lost 3 bases and 5 bases respectively, with 10 bases between them. This CDR3 is 13 amino acids long. CDR3 sequence reads: CASSFERGYGYTF. DNA of the CDR3: TGTGCCAGCAGCTTTGAGCGGGGGTATGGCTACACCTTC.

Details on this clone: One end of the junction does not line up with germline, which may come from a read error. Other DNA sequences of this sample code for an identical CDR3. V usage is TRBV5-4 and J usage is TRBJ1-4, with TRBD1 as a possible D gene (6 bases). From germline, CDR1 is SGHNT and CDR2 YYREEE (reference sequence). This CDR3 spans 13 amino acids. The CDR3 region has the DNA TGTGCTAGCAGCGTTGACAGGCGAGAAAAACTGTTTTTT. Its protein product is CASSVDRREKLFF.

The rearrangement joins TRBV7-2 to TRBJ2-2; the match to TRBD1 covers 7 bases. Germline V gene lookup returns CDR1 SGHTA and CDR2 FQGNSA. The CDR3 is 14 residues long. The ends lost 4 bases at V and 6 bases at J; junction bases unmatched: 5. The CDR3 DNA sequence: TGTGCCAGCAGCTCATACAGGGGTCCCGGGGAGCTGTTTTTT. Encoded protein: CASSSYRGPGELFF.

This sequence joins TRBV12-3 or TRBV12-4 and TRBJ2-1; possibly TRBD2 for D (5 bases). CDR3 length: 12 amino acids. Trimming took 6 bases from V and 7 from J, leaving 10 bases between them. The CDR3 loop reads CASSWTVNEQFF. The CDR3 coding sequence is TGTGCCAGCAGCTGGACTGTAAATGAGCAGTTCTTC.

The CDR3 is CASSQQRRDSPLHF. The DNA for the CDR3 is TGTGCCAGCAGCCAACAGAGGAGGGATTCACCCCTCCACTTT. The chain has TRBV3-1 (or the pseudogene TRBV3-2) and TRBJ1-6; the D is unclear. Trimming pared 2 bases from V and 8 bases from J, leaving 10 bases between. The CDR3 is 14 amino acids. Germline V gene data show CDR1 as LGHDT and CDR2 as YNNKEL (reference sequence).

The chain joins TRBV28 to TRBJ1-2, with 8 bases lining up with TRBD1. The CDR3 spans 14 residues. The V segment lost 5 bases and the J segment 6 bases; nucleotides outside the gene matches: 8. In germline, CDR1 is MDHEN, CDR2 SYDVKM. This chain's CDR3 is CASSPPDRDNGYTF. CDR3 bases: TGTGCCAGCAGTCCCCCGGACAGGGATAATGGCTACACCTTC.

The chain is built from TRBV6-5 and TRBJ1-6, with 10 bases identical to TRBD1. Germline CDR1 is MNHEY and CDR2 is SVGAGI. This CDR3 has 15 amino acids. Trimming at V came to 8 bases and at J to 7 bases, leaving 8 bases not matched to a gene. The CDR3 is CASRDRGASNSPLHF. CDR3 sequence (DNA): TGTGCCAGCCGGGACAGGGGTGCATCCAATTCACCCCTCCACTTT.

The chain joins TRBV6-4 to TRBJ2-3; D gene unclear. Trimming removed 6 bases from V and 3 bases from J, with 19 bases in between. The CDR3 totals 16 residues. Germline assignment: CDR1 MRHNA and CDR2 SNTAGT. DNA of the CDR3: TGTGCCAGCAGCCTACTCCCCAGAGGAGAGACAGATACGCAGTATTTT. Its translation is CASSLLPRGETDTQYF.

The chain employs TRBV19 and TRBJ2-3; 9 bases are shared with TRBD1. This CDR3 has 15 residues. CDR1 is LNHDA and CDR2 is SQIVND in the germline V gene (reference sequence). V trimming: 6 bases; J trimming: 2 bases; junction bases outside the gene matches: 6. CDR3 coding DNA: TGTGCCAGTAGACTACAGGGGGCGACCACAGATACGCAGTATTTT. Amino acids: CASRLQGATTDTQYF.

This clone appeared a few times. The chain joins TRBV5-1 to TRBJ1-1; D remains unclear. The germline gives CDR1 SGHRS, CDR2 YFSETQ. Between the trimmed V and J ends, which lost 1 base and 1 base, there was a span of 5 bases. The CDR3 contains 13 residues. For the CDR3, the DNA is TGCGCCAGCAGCTTGTACTCGAACACTGAAGCTTTCTTT. It translates to CASSLYSNTEAFF.

The gene calls are TRBV7-2 and TRBJ1-2; tentative D call: TRBD1 (5 bases). The CDR3 totals 15 residues. V was trimmed by 4 bases and J by 4 bases, leaving 16 bases between them. Germline values: CDR1 SGHTA, CDR2 FQGNSA. The CDR3 coding sequence is TGTGCCAGCAGCTCGAATGCCAGGGATGGCTATGGCTACACCTTC. This sequence encodes CASSSNARDGYGYTF.

This clone has just a few counts. The chain recombines TRBV2 with TRBJ1-5; possibly TRBD1 for D (6 bases). Trimming took off 7 bases at V and 2 bases at J, with 6 bases between the two ends. The CDR3 spans 12 residues. In germline, CDR1 is SNHLY, CDR2 FYNNEI. Written as DNA, the CDR3 is TGTGCCAGCAACAGGGGCAATCAGCCCCAGCATTTT. Translation: CASNRGNQPQHF.

The J gene is TRBJ1-1, the V gene TRBV9; D unclear. Between the trimmed V and J ends, which lost 1 base and 2 bases, there was a span of 9 bases. This CDR3 comprises 14 residues. CDR1 is SGDLS and CDR2 is YYNGEE in the germline V gene. This CDR3 reads CASSVMEGNTEAFF. The CDR3 region has the DNA TGTGCCAGCAGCGTAATGGAGGGAAACACTGAAGCTTTCTTT.

The sample holds a few counts of this clone. The chain's CDR3 is CASSPNPGQGTNGYTF. The DNA for the CDR3 is TGTGCCAGCAGTCCCAATCCGGGACAGGGGACGAATGGCTACACCTTC. The rearrangement joins TRBV25-1 to TRBJ1-2, with 10 nucleotides matching TRBD1. Germline lookup yields CDR1 MGHDK and CDR2 SYGVNS. This CDR3 has 16 residues. V lost 5 bases and J lost 6; bases outside the gene matches: 12.